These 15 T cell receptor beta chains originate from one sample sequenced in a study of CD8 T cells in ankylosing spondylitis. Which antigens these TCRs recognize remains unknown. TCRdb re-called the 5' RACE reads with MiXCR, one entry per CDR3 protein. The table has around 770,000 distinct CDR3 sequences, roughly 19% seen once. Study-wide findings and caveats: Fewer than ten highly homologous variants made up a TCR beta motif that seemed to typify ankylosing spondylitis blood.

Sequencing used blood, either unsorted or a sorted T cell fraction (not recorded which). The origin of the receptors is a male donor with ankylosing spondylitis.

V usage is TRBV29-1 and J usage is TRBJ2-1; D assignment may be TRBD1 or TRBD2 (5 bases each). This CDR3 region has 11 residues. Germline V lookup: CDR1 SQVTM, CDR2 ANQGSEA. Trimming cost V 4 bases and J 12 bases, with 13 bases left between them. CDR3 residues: CSVGSGGGQFF. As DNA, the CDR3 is TGCAGCGTTGGGAGTGGGGGTGGGCAGTTCTTC.

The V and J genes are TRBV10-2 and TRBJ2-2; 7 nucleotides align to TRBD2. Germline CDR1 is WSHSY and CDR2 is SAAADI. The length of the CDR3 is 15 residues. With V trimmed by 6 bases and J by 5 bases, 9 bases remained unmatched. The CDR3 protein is CASRGGGTTTGELFF. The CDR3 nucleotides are TGCGCCAGCAGGGGGGGAGGGACTACTACCGGGGAGCTGTTTTTT.

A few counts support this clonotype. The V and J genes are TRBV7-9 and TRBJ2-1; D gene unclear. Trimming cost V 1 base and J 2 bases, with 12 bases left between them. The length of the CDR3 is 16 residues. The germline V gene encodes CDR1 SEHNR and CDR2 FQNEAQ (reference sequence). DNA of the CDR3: TGTGCCAGCAGCTTAGGAGAACAGATACCCTACAATGAGCAGTTCTTC. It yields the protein CASSLGEQIPYNEQFF.

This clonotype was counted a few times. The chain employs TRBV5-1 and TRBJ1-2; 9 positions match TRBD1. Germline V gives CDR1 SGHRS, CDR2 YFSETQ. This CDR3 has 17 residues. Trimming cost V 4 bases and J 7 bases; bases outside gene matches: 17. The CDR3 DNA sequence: TGCGCCAGCAGCCGCCTGTCCGGGGACAGGGCTCTAACTGGCTACACCTTC. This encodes CASSRLSGDRALTGYTF.

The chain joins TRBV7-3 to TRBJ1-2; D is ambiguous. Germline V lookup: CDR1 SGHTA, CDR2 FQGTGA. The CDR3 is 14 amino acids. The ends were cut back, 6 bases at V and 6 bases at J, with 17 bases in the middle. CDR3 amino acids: CASSLMPGSDGYTF. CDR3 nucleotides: TGTGCCAGCAGTCTTATGCCCGGCAGCGATGGCTACACCTTC.

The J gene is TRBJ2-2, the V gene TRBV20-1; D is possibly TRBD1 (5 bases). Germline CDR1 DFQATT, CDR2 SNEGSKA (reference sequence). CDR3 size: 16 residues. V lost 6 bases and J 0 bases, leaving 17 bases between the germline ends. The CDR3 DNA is TGCAGTGCCCCGCGTGTTGGGGCTTCGAACACCGGGGAGCTGTTTTTT. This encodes CSAPRVGASNTGELFF.

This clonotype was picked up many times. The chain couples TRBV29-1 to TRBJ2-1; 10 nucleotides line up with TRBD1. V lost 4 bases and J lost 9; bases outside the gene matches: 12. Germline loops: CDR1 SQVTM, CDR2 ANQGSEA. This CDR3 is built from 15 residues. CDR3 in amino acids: CSVALSTGGKGEQFF. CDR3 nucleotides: TGCAGCGTTGCCCTGTCGACAGGGGGCAAGGGTGAGCAGTTCTTC.

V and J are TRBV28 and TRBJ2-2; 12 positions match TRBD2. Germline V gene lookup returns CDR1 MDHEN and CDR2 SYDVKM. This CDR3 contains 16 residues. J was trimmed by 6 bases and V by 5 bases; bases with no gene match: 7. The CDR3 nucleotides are TGTGCCAGCAGTCTAGCGGGAGGGCCCTTCCCCGGGGAGCTGTTTTTT. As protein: CASSLAGGPFPGELFF.

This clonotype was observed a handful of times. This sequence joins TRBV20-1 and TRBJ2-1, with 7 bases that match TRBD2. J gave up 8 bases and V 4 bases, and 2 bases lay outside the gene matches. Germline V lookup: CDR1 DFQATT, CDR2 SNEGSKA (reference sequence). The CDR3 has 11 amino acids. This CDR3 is CSATRGDEQFF. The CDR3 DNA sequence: TGCAGTGCTACCCGGGGGGATGAGCAGTTCTTC.

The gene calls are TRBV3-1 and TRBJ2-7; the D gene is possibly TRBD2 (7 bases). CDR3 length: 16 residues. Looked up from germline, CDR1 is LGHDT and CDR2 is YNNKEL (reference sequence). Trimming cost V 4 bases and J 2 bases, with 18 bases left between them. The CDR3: CASSPIEGGSPYEQYF. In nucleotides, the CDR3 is TGTGCCAGCAGCCCAATCGAGGGGGGGTCCCCCTACGAGCAGTACTTC.

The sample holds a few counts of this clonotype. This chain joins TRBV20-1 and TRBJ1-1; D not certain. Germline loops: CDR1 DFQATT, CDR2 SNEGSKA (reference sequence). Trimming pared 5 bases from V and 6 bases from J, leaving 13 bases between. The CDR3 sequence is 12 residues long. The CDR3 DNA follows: TGCAGTGCTCGGCAAGGTCCCGCTGAAGCTTTCTTT. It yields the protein CSARQGPAEAFF.

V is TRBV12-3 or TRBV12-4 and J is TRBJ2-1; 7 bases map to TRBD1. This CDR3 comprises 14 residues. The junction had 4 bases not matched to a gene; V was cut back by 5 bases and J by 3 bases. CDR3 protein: CASSRRDSYNEQFF. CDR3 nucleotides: TGTGCCAGCAGTCGCCGGGACAGCTACAATGAGCAGTTCTTC.

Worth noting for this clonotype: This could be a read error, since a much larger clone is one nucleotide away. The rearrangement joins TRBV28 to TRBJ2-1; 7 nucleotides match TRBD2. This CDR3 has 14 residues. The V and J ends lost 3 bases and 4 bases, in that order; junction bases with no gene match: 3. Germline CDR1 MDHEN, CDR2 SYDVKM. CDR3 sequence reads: CASSFLAEYNEQFF. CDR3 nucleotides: TGTGCCAGCAGTTTCCTAGCGGAGTACAATGAGCAGTTCTTC.

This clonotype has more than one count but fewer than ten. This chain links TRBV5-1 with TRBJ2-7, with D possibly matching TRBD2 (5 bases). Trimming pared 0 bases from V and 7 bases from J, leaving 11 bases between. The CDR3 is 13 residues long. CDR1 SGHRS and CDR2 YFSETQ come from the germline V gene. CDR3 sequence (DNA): TGCGCCAGCAGCTTGGGGACTTGGGGAGAGCAGTACTTC. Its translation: CASSLGTWGEQYF.

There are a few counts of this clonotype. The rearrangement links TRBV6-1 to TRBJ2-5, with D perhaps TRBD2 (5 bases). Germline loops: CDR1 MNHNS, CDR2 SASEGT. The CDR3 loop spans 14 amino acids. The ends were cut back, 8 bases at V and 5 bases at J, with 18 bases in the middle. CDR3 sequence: CASRGLYRGETQYF. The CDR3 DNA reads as TGTGCCAGCCGTGGACTCTATCGAGGGGAGACCCAGTACTTC.